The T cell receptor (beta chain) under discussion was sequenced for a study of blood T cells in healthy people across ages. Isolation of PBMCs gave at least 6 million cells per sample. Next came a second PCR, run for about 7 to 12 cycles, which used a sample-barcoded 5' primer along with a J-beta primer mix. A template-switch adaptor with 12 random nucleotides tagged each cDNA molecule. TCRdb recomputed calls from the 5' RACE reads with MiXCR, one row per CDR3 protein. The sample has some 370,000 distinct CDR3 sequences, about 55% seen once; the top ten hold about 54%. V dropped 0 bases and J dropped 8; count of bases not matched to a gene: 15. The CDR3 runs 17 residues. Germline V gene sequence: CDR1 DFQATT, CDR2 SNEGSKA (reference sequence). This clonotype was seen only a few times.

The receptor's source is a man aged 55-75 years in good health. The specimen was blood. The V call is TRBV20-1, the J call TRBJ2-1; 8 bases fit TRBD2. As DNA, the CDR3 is TGCAGTGCTAGAGATATGGCGAGCGGGAGCGGTTGGGATGAGCAGTTCTTC. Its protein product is CSARDMASGSGWDEQFF.